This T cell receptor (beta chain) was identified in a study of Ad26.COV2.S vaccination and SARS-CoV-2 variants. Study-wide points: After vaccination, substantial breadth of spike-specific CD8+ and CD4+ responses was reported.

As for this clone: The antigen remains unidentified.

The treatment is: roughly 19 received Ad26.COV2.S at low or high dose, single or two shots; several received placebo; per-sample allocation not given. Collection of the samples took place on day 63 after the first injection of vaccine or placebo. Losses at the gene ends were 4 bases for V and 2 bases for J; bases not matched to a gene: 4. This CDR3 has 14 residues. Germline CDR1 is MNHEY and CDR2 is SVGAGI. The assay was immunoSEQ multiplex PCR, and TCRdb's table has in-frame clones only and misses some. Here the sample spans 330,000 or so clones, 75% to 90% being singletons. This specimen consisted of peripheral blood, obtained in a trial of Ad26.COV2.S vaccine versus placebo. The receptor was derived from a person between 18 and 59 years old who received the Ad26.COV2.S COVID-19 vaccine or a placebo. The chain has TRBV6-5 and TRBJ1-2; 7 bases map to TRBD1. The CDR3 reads CASSSPTGNYGYTF. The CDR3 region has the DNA TGTGCCAGCAGTTCTCCGACAGGGAACTATGGCTACACCTTC.